Sequencing of this TCR beta chain was carried out in a study of blood T cell repertoires in COVID-19. Study as a whole: Samples of COVID-19 (acute and convalescent) were obtained from the United States, Italy and Spain. In each case, the material was cDNA or gDNA derived from T cells, B-cell-depleted T cells, or PBMCs.

In the original workflow: Scientists estimated how many nucleated cells there were by amplifying reference gene primers. Sequencing was performed with immunoSEQ multiplex PCR; in TCRdb, only in-frame clones are kept and a portion is missing. The V and J calls and clone size come from that table; D and trimming were worked out from the DNA. The sample lists 80,000 or so clones, roughly 80% occurring once. Sequencing used peripheral blood. The TCR originated in a woman in her sixties with acute or convalescent COVID-19.

The CDR3 DNA sequence: TGCGCCAGCAGCCAGAGGGGGCAACGAAACACCATATATTTT. Protein sequence: CASSQRGQRNTIYF. This chain links TRBV4-3 with TRBJ1-3; 7 bases match TRBD1. This CDR3 is 14 amino acids long. The trim removed 3 bases at V and 5 bases at J, leaving 4 bases unmatched. Germline lookup yields CDR1 LGHNA and CDR2 YSLEER.